The next 23 T cell receptor beta chains were all read from a single sample in a study of T cell repertoires in aging, cancer and after chemotherapy. Amplification of TCR beta used genomic DNA extracted from peripheral blood. Multiplex touch-down PCR with TRB-A/B primers amplified rearranged V-D-J TRB sequences. TCRdb passed the multiplex PCR reads through MiXCR, listing each CDR3 protein once. The sample carries fewer than 2,000 distinct CDR3 sequences, 55% to 60% recorded once. Sample: blood. The receptor set was obtained from a human donor with a blood cancer.

This chain links TRBV6-1 with TRBJ2-3; no definite D call. The V gene's germline CDR1 is MNHNS and CDR2 SASEGT. Trimming removed 1 base from V and 7 bases from J, with 18 bases in between. This CDR3 contains 16 residues. CDR3 bases: TGTGCCAGCAGTGAAGTCGGGTCTACCGGCGCCTATACGCAGTATTTT. Protein product: CASSEVGSTGAYTQYF.

This clonotype was seen only a few times. The chain has TRBV5-4 and TRBJ2-1; 11 bases are a match to TRBD2. The germline gives CDR1 SGHNT, CDR2 YYREEE (reference sequence). The length of the CDR3 is 17 residues. J lost 6 bases, V lost 0 bases, and 8 bases had no gene match. The CDR3: CASSLANLAGGGNEQFF. The CDR3 region has the DNA TGTGCCAGCAGCTTGGCGAACCTAGCGGGAGGAGGCAATGAGCAGTTCTTC. The variable domain in full, with the rest retrieved from reference TRBV5-4 and TRBJ2-1, is ETGVTQSPTHLIKTRGQQVTLRCSSQSGHNTVSWYQQALGQGPQFIFQYYREEENGRGNFPPRFSGLQFPNYSSELNVNALELDDSALYLCASSLANLAGGGNEQFFGPGTRLTVL.

Comment on this clonotype: Since no conserved phenylalanine or tryptophan closes the CDR3, a read error is the likely cause. The chain carries TRBV29-1 and TRBJ2-1; D gene unclear. Germline CDR1 is SQVTM and CDR2 is ANQGSEA. The V gene lost 6 bases and the J gene lost 10 bases, with 16 bases spanning the gap. The CDR3 covers 12 residues. This chain's CDR3 is CSVVLESDEQFC. As DNA, the CDR3 is TGCAGCGTGGTCTTGGAGTCGGACGAGCAGTTCTGC.

The genes are TRBV30 and TRBJ2-7, with 9 bases fitting TRBD1. The CDR3 loop spans 13 amino acids. V lost 2 bases to trimming and J lost 4 bases; unmatched junction nucleotides: 3. CDR1 and CDR2 from the germline V gene are GTSNPN and SVGIG (reference sequence). CDR3 DNA sequence: TGTGCCTGGAGTATGGGGACAGGGTACGAGCAGTACTTC. This translates into CAWSMGTGYEQYF.

This clonotype was recorded a few times. V usage is TRBV7-2 and J usage is TRBJ2-3; D unclear. CDR1 SGHTA and CDR2 FQGNSA come from the germline V gene. The CDR3 is 12 residues long. V shed 2 bases and J shed 4 bases, with 4 bases lying between them. The CDR3 DNA follows: TGTGCCAGCAGCTTATCGGCAGATACGCAGTATTTT. This encodes CASSLSADTQYF.

The gene calls are TRBV6-2 or TRBV6-3 and TRBJ2-1; 7 nucleotides match TRBD2. Trimming cost V 4 bases and J 2 bases; bases outside gene matches: 5. CDR1 and CDR2 (germline): MNHEY, SVGEGT. The CDR3 sequence is 15 residues long. The CDR3 spells CASSSQRDAYNEQFF. The CDR3 DNA sequence: TGTGCCAGCAGTTCCCAGCGGGATGCCTACAATGAGCAGTTCTTC.

The V gene is TRBV29-1, the J gene TRBJ1-5; no clear D. V was pared by 4 bases and J by 4 bases, with 11 bases between. Germline V gene lookup returns CDR1 SQVTM and CDR2 ANQGSEA. The CDR3 extends over 13 amino acids. CDR3 DNA: TGCAGCGTTGGGGAGAGGCAAAATCAGCCCCAGCATTTT. Translation gives CSVGERQNQPQHF.

This clonotype was recorded only once. The chain is built from TRBV6-5 and TRBJ2-3; D is unclear. V lost 5 bases, J lost 2 bases, and 8 bases lay in between. CDR1 MNHEY and CDR2 SVGAGI come from the germline V gene. The CDR3 extends over 13 amino acids. The chain's CDR3 is CASSNSHTDTQYF. The CDR3, as DNA: TGTGCCAGCAGTAATTCACACACAGATACGCAGTATTTT.

This clonotype was seen just once. The CDR3 end shows no conserved phenylalanine or tryptophan, and so a read error is likely. No DNA is shown, since the ends of the CDR3 on it are uncertain; the CDR3 is the one TCRdb lists. The rearrangement uses TRBV5-6 and TRBJ2-1; the table calls TRBD2, which could not be checked here. The CDR3 numbers 12 amino acids, ends counted. CDR1 is SGHDT and CDR2 is YYEEEE in the germline V gene. CDR3 amino acids: CASSVGLSHISV.

This clonotype was seen a handful of times. The V gene is TRBV29-1, the J gene TRBJ2-6; 7 bases match TRBD1. Germline loops: CDR1 SQVTM, CDR2 ANQGSEA. V dropped 3 bases and J dropped 3; count of bases not matched to a gene: 8. The length of the CDR3 is 16 residues. The CDR3 DNA is TGCAGCGTTGATGAGAGGGGGCAGGATGGGGCCAACGTCCTGACTTTC. Amino acid sequence: CSVDERGQDGANVLTF. The whole variable domain, filled in from reference TRBV29-1 and TRBJ2-6, reads SAVISQKPSRDICQRGTSLTIQCQVDSQVTMMFWYRQQPGQSLTLIATANQGSEATYESGFVIDKFPISRPNLTFSTLTVSNMSPEDSSIYLCSVDERGQDGANVLTFGAGSRLTVL.

The genes are TRBV19 and TRBJ1-6; D perhaps matches TRBD1 (5 bases). The CDR3 has 13 residues. V lost 6 bases and J lost 7, with 10 bases in between. Germline V gene sequence: CDR1 LNHDA, CDR2 SQIVND (reference sequence). The DNA for the CDR3 is TGTGCCAGTAGCACGACAGAGAATTCACCCCTCCACTTT. It yields the protein CASSTTENSPLHF.

The chain recombines TRBV6-5 with TRBJ2-6; possible D gene TRBD1, 6 bases. Per the germline V gene, CDR1 is MNHEY and CDR2 is SVGAGI. Trimming pared 5 bases from V and 0 bases from J, leaving 8 bases between. This CDR3 contains 15 residues. CDR3 in amino acids: CASSKDSSGANVLTF. The CDR3 DNA reads as TGTGCCAGCAGTAAGGACAGCTCTGGGGCCAACGTCCTGACTTTC.

The V call is TRBV6-2 or TRBV6-3, the J call TRBJ2-6; D not certain. Per germline, CDR1 MNHEY and CDR2 SVGEGT. The CDR3 runs to 12 residues. The V end lost 11 bases, the J end lost 0 bases, and 5 bases lay between the germline ends. The CDR3 loop is CAGSSGANVLTF. The DNA for the CDR3 is TGTGCCGGAAGCTCTGGGGCCAACGTCCTGACTTTC.

V is TRBV5-6 and J is TRBJ2-1; D may be TRBD2 (5 bases). There are 18 residues in the CDR3. Trimming pared 4 bases from V and 5 bases from J, leaving 25 bases between. Germline V lookup: CDR1 SGHDT, CDR2 YYEEEE. CDR3 protein: CASSPYPEGVPLNNEQFF. The CDR3 DNA reads TGTGCCAGCAGCCCCTACCCTGAGGGAGTACCTTTGAACAATGAGCAGTTCTTC. The entire variable domain, with the rest obtained from reference TRBV5-6 and TRBJ2-1, is as follows: DAGVTQSPTHLIKTRGQQVTLRCSPKSGHDTVSWYQQALGQGPQFIFQYYEEEERQRGNFPDRFSGHQFPNYSSELNVNALLLGDSALYLCASSPYPEGVPLNNEQFFGPGTRLTVL.

CDR3 coding DNA: TGTGCCAGCAGCTTAGCGGCTGGAGCTAGCACAGATACGCAGTATTTT. Its protein product is CASSLAAGASTDTQYF. The chain carries TRBV11-1 and TRBJ2-3; D is unclear. The CDR3 consists of 16 residues. Looked up from germline, CDR1 is SGHAT and CDR2 is FQDESV (reference sequence). The V end was cut by 0 bases, the J end by 0 bases, with 10 bases between.

The V call is TRBV19, the J call TRBJ2-1; no reliable D call. V shed 6 bases and J shed 4 bases, with 22 bases lying between them. Germline lookup yields CDR1 LNHDA and CDR2 SQIVND (reference sequence). The CDR3 sequence is 17 residues long. The CDR3: CASSPHTGLPGYNEQFF. Written as DNA, the CDR3 is TGTGCCAGTAGCCCACATACGGGCCTCCCTGGGTACAATGAGCAGTTCTTC.

The V call is TRBV13, the J call TRBJ2-5; 7 bases are shared with TRBD1. CDR1 PRHDT and CDR2 FYEKMQ come from the germline V gene (reference sequence). This CDR3 has 14 amino acids. With 4 bases clipped from V and 9 bases from J, the junction kept 11 bases outside the gene matches. This CDR3 reads CASSSGQLEGAQYF. The CDR3 DNA is TGTGCCAGCAGCTCGGGACAGCTGGAAGGGGCCCAGTACTTC.

The chain joins TRBV29-1 to TRBJ2-1; TRBD2 matches at 12 bases. J gave up 7 bases and V 5 bases, and 3 bases lay outside the gene matches. The CDR3 runs to 13 residues. Germline CDR1 and CDR2: SQVTM and ANQGSEA. The CDR3, as DNA: TGCAGCGTTTTTACTAGCGGGAGGAATGAGCAGTTCTTC. Translation: CSVFTSGRNEQFF.

The chain joins TRBV7-6 to TRBJ2-2; no reliable D call. Germline V gives CDR1 SGHVS, CDR2 FNYEAQ. V was pared by 2 bases and J by 7 bases, with 11 bases between. This CDR3 region has 14 residues. DNA for the CDR3: TGTGCCAGCAGCTTAAGATCCGATGGCGGGGAGCTGTTTTTT. It codes for CASSLRSDGGELFF.

The rearrangement links TRBV5-4 to TRBJ2-5, with D unclear. Between the trimmed V and J ends, which lost 3 bases and 0 bases, there was a span of 6 bases. This CDR3 spans 13 amino acids. Germline assignment: CDR1 SGHNT and CDR2 YYREEE (reference sequence). Here the CDR3 reads CASSSDNQETQYF. The CDR3 DNA reads TGTGCCAGCAGCTCAGACAACCAAGAGACCCAGTACTTC.

The rearrangement joins TRBV6-5 to TRBJ2-7, with a tentative D call TRBD2 (5 bases). V lost 4 bases to trimming and J lost 3 bases, with 10 bases between them. Per the germline V gene, CDR1 is MNHEY and CDR2 is SVGAGI. CDR3 length: 13 amino acids. The CDR3 sequence is CASSSYRGYEQYF. The CDR3 DNA reads TGTGCCAGCAGTTCCTACCGGGGCTACGAGCAGTACTTC.

This clonotype appeared a few times. V usage is TRBV20-1 and J usage is TRBJ2-5; 7 nucleotides align to TRBD2. This CDR3 has 15 amino acids. Germline trimming cut 0 bases from V and 5 bases from J; bases unmatched to any gene: 9. Looked up from germline, CDR1 is DFQATT and CDR2 is SNEGSKA (reference sequence). This CDR3 reads CSARDHAGDGETQYF. CDR3 bases: TGCAGTGCTAGAGACCATGCGGGAGATGGGGAGACCCAGTACTTC.

The chain links TRBV19 to TRBJ2-3; D ambiguous. Germline CDR1 reads LNHDA; CDR2 reads SQIVND (reference sequence). The CDR3 consists of 12 residues. The V gene lost 7 bases and the J gene lost 2 bases, with 7 bases spanning the gap. CDR3 nucleotides: TGTGCCAGTACAGGATCCACAGATACGCAGTATTTT. This codes for CASTGSTDTQYF.